The 13 T cell receptor beta chains presented below share a single source sample, sequenced in a study of Graves' ophthalmopathy and Graves' hyperthyroidism. TCR beta CDR3 amplification used RNA transcripts. RT-PCR with HTBI primers came first, then second-round multiplex PCR. TCRdb re-called the multiplex PCR reads with MiXCR, one entry per CDR3 protein. The repertoire includes approximately 700,000 distinct CDR3 sequences, 35% to 50% of them detected once, and around 3% sits in the top ten. Sequencing was performed on peripheral blood. These receptors were obtained from an adult man with Graves' ophthalmopathy.

This sequence joins TRBV29-1 and TRBJ2-2, with TRBD2 matching 7 bases. CDR3 length equals 16 residues. V shed 1 base, J shed 5 bases, and the junction held 10 bases outside the gene matches. Germline loops: CDR1 SQVTM, CDR2 ANQGSEA. The CDR3 DNA follows: TGCAGCGTTGAAGGAGGCGGGAGCACGGGTACCGGGGAGCTGTTTTTT. Translated: CSVEGGGSTGTGELFF.

The chain is built from TRBV12-3 or TRBV12-4 and TRBJ2-5; D may be TRBD2 (6 bases). The CDR3 length is 11 residues. Trimming stripped 6 bases from V and 9 bases from J, with 11 bases between. CDR3 sequence reads: CASSLREAQYF. CDR3 sequence (DNA): TGTGCCAGCAGCTTGAGGGAGGCCCAGTACTTC.

The V gene is TRBV25-1, the J gene TRBJ1-4, with TRBD1 matching over 9 bases. Germline V gene sequence: CDR1 MGHDK, CDR2 SYGVNS. J lost 5 bases, V lost 6 bases, and 10 bases had no gene match. This CDR3 contains 16 residues. The CDR3 region is CASSLHHRGRNEKLFF. The CDR3 DNA reads as TGTGCCAGCAGCTTGCATCACAGGGGGCGCAATGAAAAACTGTTTTTT.

About this clonotype itself: This may come from a read error, since a much larger clone is one base off. The V gene is TRBV28, the J gene TRBJ2-7; D is undetermined. The CDR3 has 13 residues. Germline CDR1 is MDHEN and CDR2 is SYDVKM. Trimming removed 6 bases at V and 3 bases at J, with 12 bases between. The CDR3 sequence: CASSLHGLYEQYF. As DNA, the CDR3 is TGTGCCAGCAGCTTGCACGGGCTCTACGAGCAGTACTTC.

This clonotype has a handful of counts. V is TRBV9 and J is TRBJ2-5; TRBD2 aligns across 12 bases. With 3 bases clipped from V and 7 bases from J, the junction kept 4 bases outside the gene matches. CDR3 length equals 14 residues. Per the germline V gene, CDR1 is SGDLS and CDR2 is YYNGEE. CDR3 sequence: CASSEGLAGGTQYF. Written as DNA, the CDR3 is TGTGCCAGCAGCGAGGGACTAGCGGGTGGGACCCAGTACTTC.

The gene calls are TRBV19 and TRBJ1-2; weak D call: TRBD1 (5 bases). The V end lost 11 bases, the J end lost 7 bases, and 26 bases lay between the germline ends. This CDR3 has 15 amino acids. Germline V CDR1 and CDR2: LNHDA, SQIVND (reference sequence). In nucleotides, the CDR3 is TGTGCCTGGAAGCTTATAGGGGCCAGTCAACGTGGCTACACCTTC. Encoded protein: CAWKLIGASQRGYTF.

The CDR3 bases are TGTGCCAGCCGAGGAGGGGCCACAGATACGCAGTATTTT. Its translation: CASRGGATDTQYF. The J gene is TRBJ2-3, the V gene TRBV2; D perhaps matches TRBD2 (6 bases). V lost 8 bases, J lost 2 bases, and 11 bases lay in between. The CDR3 runs to 13 residues. CDR1 SNHLY and CDR2 FYNNEI come from the germline V gene.

This clonotype has at least ten counts. The chain recombines TRBV29-1 with TRBJ2-7; D remains ambiguous. The V end lost 0 bases, the J end lost 2 bases, and 8 bases lay between the germline ends. The V gene's germline CDR1 is SQVTM and CDR2 ANQGSEA. The CDR3 runs to 13 residues. CDR3 sequence reads: CSVEDPNTYEQYF. DNA for the CDR3: TGCAGCGTTGAAGATCCGAATACCTACGAGCAGTACTTC.

Details on this clonotype: One end of the junction varies from germline; a read error may be responsible. The DNA for the CDR3 is TGTGCCAGCAGTCTCGACAGGCGGAGCGGGGAGCTGTACTTC. It specifies CASSLDRRSGELYF. V usage is TRBV2 and J usage is TRBJ2-7; D is possibly TRBD2 (7 bases). The CDR3 runs 14 residues. The V gene's germline CDR1 is SNHLY and CDR2 FYNNEI.

This clonotype showed up many times. The chain combines TRBV7-3 with TRBJ1-2; D is perhaps TRBD1 (6 bases). The CDR3 covers 16 residues. V shed 2 bases and J shed 4 bases, with 17 bases lying between them. CDR1 is SGHTA, CDR2 FQGTGA, per germline. The CDR3: CASSLFTGQDLYGYTF. Here the CDR3 DNA reads TGTGCCAGCAGCTTATTTACAGGGCAAGACCTCTATGGCTACACCTTC.

As concerns this clonotype: Being one base from a much bigger clone, this may be a read error. The chain couples TRBV7-2 to TRBJ2-7, with TRBD1 identical over 9 bases. Germline values: CDR1 SGHTA, CDR2 FQGNSA. There are 16 residues in the CDR3. CDR3 DNA sequence: TGTGCCGGCAGCGTGAGGACCGGGACAGGGTCCTACGAGCAGTACTTC. Translation gives CAGSVRTGTGSYEQYF.

The V call is TRBV7-2, the J call TRBJ2-2; D is perhaps TRBD1 or TRBD2 (6 bases each). The CDR3 loop spans 13 amino acids. CDR1 is SGHTA and CDR2 is FQGNSA in the germline V gene. V dropped 5 bases and J dropped 8 bases, with 12 bases sitting between them. The CDR3 DNA follows: TGTGCCAGCAGCAACGGGGGCATAGGGGAGCTGTTTTTT. Translating it yields CASSNGGIGELFF.

The chain couples TRBV2 to TRBJ1-4; tentatively, D is TRBD1 (5 bases). This CDR3 is 13 amino acids long. V was shortened by 6 bases and J by 5 bases, with 10 bases between the two germline ends. Germline loops: CDR1 SNHLY, CDR2 FYNNEI. CDR3 sequence (DNA): TGTGCCAGCAGGGGGACTAGCAATGAAAAACTGTTTTTT. Its translation is CASRGTSNEKLFF.